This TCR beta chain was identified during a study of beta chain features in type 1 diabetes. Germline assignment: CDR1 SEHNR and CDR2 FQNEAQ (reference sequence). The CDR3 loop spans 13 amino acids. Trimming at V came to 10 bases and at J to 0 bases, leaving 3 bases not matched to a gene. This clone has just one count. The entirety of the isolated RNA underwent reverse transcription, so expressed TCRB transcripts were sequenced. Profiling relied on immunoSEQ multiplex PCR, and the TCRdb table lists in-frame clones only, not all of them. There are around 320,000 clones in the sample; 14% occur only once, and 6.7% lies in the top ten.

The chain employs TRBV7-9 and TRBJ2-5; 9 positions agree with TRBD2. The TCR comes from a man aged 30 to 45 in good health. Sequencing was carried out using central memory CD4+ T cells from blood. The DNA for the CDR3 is TGTGCCATTAGCGGGGGCTACCAAGAGACCCAGTACTTC. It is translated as CAISGGYQETQYF.